The next 6 T cell receptor beta chains were all read from a single sample in a study of control samples from healthy donors and cancer patients. Sequencing was performed with immunoSEQ multiplex PCR; in TCRdb, only in-frame clones are kept and a portion is missing. The sample yields about 93,000 clones, approximately 90% seen once. The specimen was blood. The origin of the receptors is an older woman in good health.

The CDR3 spells CASSSLAGREDTQYF. Here the CDR3 DNA reads TGCGCCAGCAGCTCACTAGCGGGGCGGGAAGATACGCAGTATTTT. This chain uses TRBV5-1 with TRBJ2-3, with TRBD2 matching over 10 bases. V lost 3 bases and J lost 5; bases outside the gene matches: 6. The CDR3 is 15 residues long. Germline CDR1 and CDR2: SGHRS and YFSETQ.

V is TRBV5-1 and J is TRBJ2-1; D gene uncertain. The germline V and J ends were trimmed by 1 base and 0 bases, with 17 bases remaining between them. The CDR3 consists of 18 residues. Germline V gene data show CDR1 as SGHRS and CDR2 as YFSETQ. The CDR3 region is CASSLLGSDLLSYNEQFF. Here the CDR3 DNA reads TGCGCCAGCAGCTTGTTGGGATCGGACCTTCTCTCCTACAATGAGCAGTTCTTC.

V is TRBV29-1 and J is TRBJ2-3; D unresolved. V dropped 3 bases and J dropped 4 bases, with 5 bases sitting between them. This CDR3 region has 11 residues. In germline, CDR1 is SQVTM, CDR2 ANQGSEA. CDR3 sequence reads: CSVDLSDTQYF. As DNA, the CDR3 is TGCAGCGTTGATTTGTCAGATACGCAGTATTTT.

The rearrangement links TRBV13 to TRBJ1-1; D is unresolved. The CDR3 totals 12 residues. V lost 4 bases and J lost 6, with 9 bases in between. CDR1 PRHDT and CDR2 FYEKMQ come from the germline V gene (reference sequence). CDR3 bases: TGTGCCAGCAGCTACCAACGACCTGAAGCTTTCTTT. This codes for CASSYQRPEAFF. The full variable domain, its missing parts supplied by reference TRBV13 and TRBJ1-1, is AAGVIQSPRHLIKEKRETATLKCYPIPRHDTVYWYQQGPGQDPQFLISFYEKMQSDKGSIPDRFSAQQFSDYHSELNMSSLELGDSALYFCASSYQRPEAFFGQGTRLTVV.

The V gene is TRBV5-6, the J gene TRBJ1-1; unclear D gene. CDR3 length: 13 residues. Trimming stripped 4 bases from V and 8 bases from J, with 15 bases between. The germline V gene encodes CDR1 SGHDT and CDR2 YYEEEE. Here the CDR3 reads CASSNVGRDEAFF. CDR3 nucleotide sequence: TGTGCCAGCAGCAACGTTGGACGAGACGAAGCTTTCTTT.

Only a few counts were recorded for this clone. J is TRBJ2-3 and V is TRBV7-2, with unresolved D. The CDR3 sequence is 15 residues long. Between the trimmed V and J ends, which lost 4 bases and 2 bases, there was a span of 13 bases. Germline V gene lookup returns CDR1 SGHTA and CDR2 FQGNSA. DNA of the CDR3: TGTGCCAGCAGCTCCCAGGATTCGAACACAGATACGCAGTATTTT. Amino acids: CASSSQDSNTDTQYF. Based on the CDR3 plus reference TRBV7-2 and TRBJ2-3, the full variable domain is GAGVSQSPSNKVTEKGKDVELRCDPISGHTALYWYRQSLGQGLEFLIYFQGNSAPDKSGLPSDRFSAERTGGSVSTLTIQRTQQEDSAVYLCASSSQDSNTDTQYFGPGTRLTVL.